The rows below give T cell receptor beta chains drawn from one sample of a study of T-cell memory formation after mild COVID-19. TCRdb re-derived calls from the 5' RACE reads in MiXCR, one entry per CDR3 protein. The table includes fewer than 300,000 distinct CDR3 sequences, approximately 18% detected once. The sample comprised PBMCs or a T cell subset sorted from them (not recorded which). Source of these receptors: a young man who had mild COVID-19 (a few samples of this study predate the infection). Cell type and time point are not known. The CDR3 runs from the conserved cysteine through the conserved F or W. A D gene is named only where the DNA matches it firmly. A clone size is listed for some rows: how often the clone was seen (once, few, many), or a class if it is expanded.

>-|TRBV29-1|TRBJ2-5|-
CSVESGRGYQETQYF
TGCAGCGTTGAGTCCGGTAGGGGGTACCAAGAGACCCAGTACTTC
>-|TRBV20-1|TRBJ2-7|-
CSAPVRGEEQYF
TGCAGTGCCCCAGTTCGGGGTGAGGAGCAGTACTTC
>few|TRBV9|TRBJ2-1|-
CASSSTVASYNEQFF
TGTGCCAGCAGCTCAACCGTTGCCTCCTACAATGAGCAGTTCTTC
>few|TRBV2|TRBJ2-7|-
CASSAVAGSTYEQYF
TGTGCCAGCAGTGCCGTGGCAGGGTCGACCTACGAGCAGTACTTC
>-|TRBV20-1|TRBJ1-1|-
CSARDWTNQFSSSGNTEAFF
TGCAGTGCTAGAGATTGGACGAATCAATTTTCGAGTTCGGGGAACACTGAAGCTTTCTTT
>-|TRBV6-5|TRBJ2-5|TRBD1
CASAEGQGPQTQYF
TGTGCCAGCGCCGAAGGACAGGGTCCACAGACCCAGTACTTC
>few|TRBV6-2/TRBV6-3|TRBJ2-1|-
CASSYSWGDEQFF
TGTGCCAGCAGTTACTCATGGGGGGATGAGCAGTTCTTC
>few|TRBV7-8|TRBJ1-2|-
CASSLTGTYYTF
TGTGCCAGCAGCTTAACAGGAACATACTACACCTTC
>-|TRBV15|TRBJ1-5|TRBD1
CATGTGNSQPQHF
TGTGCCACCGGGACAGGGAATAGCCAGCCCCAGCATTTT
>-|TRBV5-1|TRBJ1-1|TRBD1
CASSFSGQGPTEAFF
TGCGCCAGCAGCTTTTCCGGACAGGGGCCCACTGAAGCTTTCTTT
>few|TRBV7-9|TRBJ2-1|TRBD2
CASSGLAGVPNEQFF
TGTGCCAGCAGCGGACTAGCGGGGGTCCCCAATGAGCAGTTCTTC
>-|TRBV20-1|TRBJ2-1|TRBD2
CSALTGTSSSEQFF
TGCAGTGCCCTCACCGGGACTAGTTCGTCTGAGCAGTTCTTC
>-|TRBV10-3|TRBJ1-2|-
CAISESAGYGYTF
TGTGCCATCAGTGAGTCGGCAGGGTATGGCTACACCTTC
>-|TRBV29-1|TRBJ1-1|TRBD1
CSAAGQPNTEAFF
TGCAGCGCAGCGGGACAGCCGAACACTGAAGCTTTCTTT
>-|TRBV5-6|TRBJ2-1|-
CASRGLMSSYNEQFF
TGTGCCAGCAGGGGTCTGATGAGCTCCTACAATGAGCAGTTCTTC
>few|TRBV20-1|TRBJ2-7|TRBD2
CSASGGEVQYF
TGCAGTGCTAGCGGGGGGGAGGTGCAGTACTTC
>few|TRBV20-1|TRBJ1-1|-
CSASSTLNTEAFF
TGCAGTGCTTCTTCGACACTGAACACTGAAGCTTTCTTT
>few|TRBV25-1|TRBJ2-3|-
CASSEPLRAGDTQYF
TGTGCCAGCAGTGAACCCCTACGGGCTGGAGATACGCAGTATTTT
>few|TRBV7-9|TRBJ1-1|-
CASSSLMNTEAFF
TGTGCCAGCAGCTCCCTAATGAACACTGAAGCTTTCTTT
>few|TRBV10-3|TRBJ2-1|TRBD1
CAISEGWDRNEQFF
TGTGCCATCAGTGAGGGATGGGACAGGAATGAGCAGTTCTTC
>few|TRBV2|TRBJ1-1|-
CASSGEEGSEAFF
TGTGCCAGCAGTGGCGAGGAGGGCTCTGAAGCTTTCTTT
>-|TRBV29-1|TRBJ1-1|-
CSVDYGANTEAFF
TGCAGCGTTGATTATGGGGCGAACACTGAAGCTTTCTTT
>-|TRBV19|TRBJ2-1|-
CARQDEGQFF
TGTGCCAGGCAAGACGAGGGGCAGTTCTTC
>few|TRBV7-3|TRBJ2-3|-
CASSRGLGDTQYF
TGTGCCAGCAGCCGGGGACTCGGGGATACGCAGTATTTT
>-|TRBV2|TRBJ1-6|-
CASGWGAGSPLHF
TGTGCCAGCGGATGGGGCGCTGGTTCACCCCTCCACTTT
>-|TRBV7-2|TRBJ2-5|-
CASSLWPGSGETQYF
TGTGCCAGCAGCTTATGGCCAGGGTCTGGAGAGACCCAGTACTTC
>few|TRBV7-9|TRBJ2-1|-
CASSLRPLVSGAGQFF
TGTGCCAGCAGCTTACGCCCCCTAGTTTCTGGGGCCGGGCAGTTCTTC
>few|TRBV2|TRBJ2-5|-
CASKRGSGETQYF
TGTGCCAGCAAGAGGGGGTCGGGGGAGACCCAGTACTTC
>few|TRBV4-3|TRBJ2-7|-
CASSQDWPSFYEQYF
TGCGCCAGCAGCCAAGATTGGCCTAGTTTCTACGAGCAGTACTTC
>-|TRBV5-1|TRBJ2-3|-
CASRTHGGPTDTQYF
TGCGCCAGCAGGACGCACGGGGGTCCCACAGATACGCAGTATTTT
>-|TRBV10-3|TRBJ1-4|-
CAINREKLFF
TGTGCCATCAATCGGGAAAAACTGTTTTTT
>few|TRBV20-1|TRBJ2-1|TRBD2
CSARAPGTSAYNEQFF
TGCAGTGCTAGAGCGCCGGGGACTAGTGCCTACAATGAGCAGTTCTTC
>-|TRBV6-2/TRBV6-3|TRBJ2-2|TRBD2
CASSYRLAVNTGELFF
TGTGCCAGCAGTTACCGGCTAGCGGTTAACACCGGGGAGCTGTTTTTT
>-|TRBV12-3/TRBV12-4|TRBJ2-3|TRBD1
CASSLQGQGTDTQYF
TGTGCCAGCAGTCTACAGGGACAGGGAACAGATACGCAGTATTTT
>once|TRBV5-1|TRBJ2-2|TRBD1
CASSSPGQGFTGELFF
TGCGCCAGCAGCTCCCCGGGACAGGGATTTACCGGGGAGCTGTTTTTT
>many|TRBV12-3/TRBV12-4|TRBJ2-6|-
CASGGGVRRSGANVLTF
TGTGCCAGCGGCGGCGGGGTTCGGAGGTCTGGGGCCAACGTCCTGACTTTC
>few|TRBV6-2/TRBV6-3|TRBJ2-7|-
CASSQGSEQYF
TGTGCCAGCAGCCAGGGGTCCGAGCAGTACTTC
>-|TRBV7-2|TRBJ2-3|-
CASSSPGRRGTDTQYF
TGTGCCAGCAGCTCCCCCGGCAGGCGGGGTACAGATACGCAGTATTTT
>-|TRBV20-1|TRBJ2-4|TRBD2
CSASYQRGGLSKNIQYF
TGCAGTGCTTCCTACCAGCGGGGGGGCCTATCCAAAAACATTCAGTACTTC
>few|TRBV11-1|TRBJ2-3|-
CASSVDPGASTDTQYF
TGTGCCAGCAGCGTGGACCCGGGGGCTAGCACAGATACGCAGTATTTT
>-|TRBV2|TRBJ1-1|TRBD1
CASTKQGGNTEAFF
TGTGCCAGCACCAAACAGGGGGGGAACACTGAAGCTTTCTTT
>few|TRBV10-3|TRBJ2-5|TRBD1
CAIRGQMDQETQYF
TGTGCCATCAGGGGACAGATGGACCAAGAGACCCAGTACTTC
>few|TRBV6-5|TRBJ2-3|TRBD2
CASSYRLLAGGTDTQYF
TGTGCCAGCAGTTACAGGCTACTAGCGGGGGGGACAGATACGCAGTATTTT
>few|TRBV6-2/TRBV6-3|TRBJ2-7|-
CASSLGSFYEQYF
TGTGCCAGCAGTTTGGGGAGTTTCTACGAGCAGTACTTC
>few|TRBV7-2|TRBJ2-2|-
CASSLEGGTGELFF
TGTGCCAGCAGCTTAGAGGGCGGTACCGGGGAGCTGTTTTTT
>few|TRBV20-1|TRBJ2-3|-
CSARGASDTQYF
TGCAGTGCTAGAGGTGCTTCAGATACGCAGTATTTT
>-|TRBV4-1|TRBJ2-5|TRBD1
CASTPRDRGQETQYF
TGCGCCAGCACCCCCCGCGACAGGGGACAAGAGACCCAGTACTTC
>few|TRBV3-1|TRBJ1-3|TRBD1
CASSQTGHAGNTIYF
TGTGCCAGCAGTCAGACAGGGCATGCTGGAAACACCATATATTTT
>few|TRBV10-3|TRBJ1-5|-
CAISEGLGNQPQHF
TGTGCCATCAGTGAAGGGTTGGGCAATCAGCCCCAGCATTTT
>-|TRBV3-1|TRBJ2-5|TRBD1
CASSQRQGYQETQYF
TGTGCCAGCAGCCAACGACAGGGATACCAAGAGACCCAGTACTTC
>-|TRBV12-3/TRBV12-4|TRBJ1-2|TRBD1
CASSFWDSPGDGYTF
TGTGCCAGCAGTTTCTGGGACAGTCCCGGCGACGGCTACACCTTC
>-|TRBV11-2|TRBJ1-2|TRBD1
CASSEAGTDYGYTF
TGTGCCAGCAGCGAGGCCGGGACAGACTATGGCTACACCTTC
>-|TRBV29-1|TRBJ2-2|TRBD1
CSVELGQGSTGELFF
TGCAGCGTTGAATTGGGACAGGGCTCCACCGGGGAGCTGTTTTTT
>-|TRBV6-2/TRBV6-3|TRBJ2-1|-
CASSYLRYYNEQFF
TGTGCCAGCAGTTACTTGAGGTACTACAATGAGCAGTTCTTC